The clone carrying this T cell receptor beta chain was recorded only once. Germline is not matched at one junction end, which may reflect a read error. CDR3 length equals 13 residues. In germline, CDR1 is SSHAT, CDR2 FNYEAQ (reference sequence). The sample originates from a study of CD8 T cells in Susac syndrome. Random hexamers served to reverse transcribe about 0.5 to 1 ug RNA. Multiplex immunoSEQ PCR targeted 54 Vbeta and 13 Jbeta TCR beta segments. TCRdb ran MiXCR on the immunoSEQ multiplex PCR reads and lists one entry per CDR3 protein. This table holds about 210,000 distinct CDR3 sequences, 95% found once. TCR beta was sequenced from blood CD8+ and CD4+ T cells. The multiple sclerosis controls were treatment-naive patients, and their relapsing-remitting disease was stable or active. It was negative isolation that provided the CD8+ and CD4+ T cells, whereas TEMRA cells were enriched by FACS.

This chain links TRBV7-7 with TRBJ1-1; no definite D call. Sequenced material: CD4+ T cells from PBMCs. This receptor was obtained from a human donor with multiple sclerosis. CDR3 protein: CASSSSPGTEAFF. The CDR3 DNA reads as TGTGCTAGCAGCTCGTCCCCTGGGACTGAAGCTTTCTTT.